These T cell receptor beta chains were read from a single sample in a study of blood T cell repertoires in COVID-19. Assay: immunoSEQ multiplex PCR; the TCRdb copy retains only in-frame clones and omits some. This table has about 190,000 clones, 70% to 90% appearing once. The source material was peripheral blood. These receptors all come from an elderly woman with acute or convalescent COVID-19. Each CDR3 is given with its conserved first and last residue. D genes are given only for firm matches. Size tells how often a clone was seen (once, few, many) or the class of an expanded clone, and some rows leave it out.

CDR3aa	CDR3nt	abundance	d_gene	v_gene	j_gene
CATSDPGWREDSYNEQFF	TGTGCCACCAGTGATCCCGGTTGGCGGGAGGACTCCTACAATGAGCAGTTCTTC	once	TRBD2	TRBV24-1	TRBJ2-1
CASSVTTESYEQYF	TGCGCCAGCAGCGTCACGACAGAGTCCTACGAGCAGTACTTC	NA	NA	TRBV5-1	TRBJ2-7
CASSRDQGRAEAFF	TGTGCCAGCTCACGTGATCAGGGAAGGGCTGAAGCTTTCTTT	NA	NA	TRBV18	TRBJ1-1
CSASRFGRNPAYEQYF	TGCAGTGCTAGTAGGTTTGGGCGTAACCCAGCCTACGAGCAGTACTTC	NA	NA	TRBV20-1	TRBJ2-7
CASSLKFGRGVTDTQYF	TGTGCCAGCAGCTTAAAGTTTGGCAGGGGTGTAACAGATACGCAGTATTTT	NA	NA	TRBV7-9	TRBJ2-3
CASSFVDKGGYTF	TGTGCCAGCAGCTTTGTCGACAAAGGCGGCTACACCTTC	NA	NA	TRBV7-2	TRBJ1-2
CASSQASGRRGTDTQYF	TGTGCCAGCAGCCAGGCTAGCGGGAGACGCGGCACAGATACGCAGTATTTT	NA	TRBD2	TRBV3-1/TRBV3-2	TRBJ2-3
CASSSWTGGAGGYTF	TGTGCCAGCAGCTCTTGGACAGGGGGCGCGGGGGGCTACACCTTC	few	TRBD1	TRBV7-2	TRBJ1-2
CASSQDRGNDRGGYTF	TGCGCCAGCAGCCAAGATAGGGGCAATGACAGGGGCGGCTACACCTTC	NA	TRBD1	TRBV4-3	TRBJ1-2
CASSVILADYSGANVLTF	TGTGCCAGCAGCGTAATTCTAGCGGACTACTCTGGGGCCAACGTCCTGACTTTC	NA	TRBD2	TRBV2	TRBJ2-6
CASSATGSTQYF	TGTGCCAGCAGCGCGACAGGGAGTACGCAGTATTTT	NA	TRBD1	TRBV7-3	TRBJ2-3
CASSKGIRWGPSSHEQYF	TGTGCCAGCAGCAAAGGAATCAGGTGGGGGCCATCTAGCCACGAGCAGTACTTC	NA	NA	TRBV21-1	TRBJ2-7
CASSTASGSNSPLHF	TGTGCCAGCTCAACGGCTTCAGGATCTAATTCACCCCTCCACTTT	NA	NA	TRBV18	TRBJ1-6
CASSSEGEGTDTQYF	TGTGCCAGCAGCTCAGAGGGGGAAGGCACAGATACGCAGTATTTT	NA	NA	TRBV7-9	TRBJ2-3
CASSATGTGAYLANEKLFF	TGTGCCAGCAGCGCAACCGGGACAGGGGCCTATTTAGCTAATGAAAAACTGTTTTTT	NA	TRBD1	TRBV9	TRBJ1-4
CASSTTGATGEKLFF	TGCGCCAGCAGCACGACAGGGGCCACGGGTGAAAAACTGTTTTTT	NA	TRBD1	TRBV5-1	TRBJ1-4
CASSPLGQGAPGTEAFF	TGTGCCAGCAGCCCCCTAGGACAGGGGGCGCCGGGAACTGAAGCTTTCTTT	NA	TRBD1	TRBV3-1/TRBV3-2	TRBJ1-1
CRLLSGTEAFF	TGCAGGCTTCTCTCAGGAACTGAAGCTTTCTTT	NA	NA	TRBV20-1	TRBJ1-1
CASSEEQHYGYTF	TGCGCCAGCAGTGAGGAACAGCACTATGGCTACACCTTC	NA	NA	TRBV10-1	TRBJ1-2
CASSASSRESSYNEQFF	TGTGCCAGCAGTGCCTCCTCTCGCGAGAGCTCCTACAATGAGCAGTTCTTC	once	NA	TRBV25-1	TRBJ2-1
CASSFGTGKTEAFF	TGTGCCAGCAGTTTTGGGACAGGGAAAACTGAAGCTTTCTTT	NA	TRBD1	TRBV27	TRBJ1-1
CASSSGSGETQYF	TGCGCCAGCAGCTCAGGGAGCGGGGAGACCCAGTACTTC	NA	NA	TRBV5-1	TRBJ2-5
CAIRPFAGSYNEQFF	TGTGCCATCAGGCCCTTTGCGGGGTCCTACAATGAGCAGTTCTTC	NA	NA	TRBV10-3	TRBJ2-1